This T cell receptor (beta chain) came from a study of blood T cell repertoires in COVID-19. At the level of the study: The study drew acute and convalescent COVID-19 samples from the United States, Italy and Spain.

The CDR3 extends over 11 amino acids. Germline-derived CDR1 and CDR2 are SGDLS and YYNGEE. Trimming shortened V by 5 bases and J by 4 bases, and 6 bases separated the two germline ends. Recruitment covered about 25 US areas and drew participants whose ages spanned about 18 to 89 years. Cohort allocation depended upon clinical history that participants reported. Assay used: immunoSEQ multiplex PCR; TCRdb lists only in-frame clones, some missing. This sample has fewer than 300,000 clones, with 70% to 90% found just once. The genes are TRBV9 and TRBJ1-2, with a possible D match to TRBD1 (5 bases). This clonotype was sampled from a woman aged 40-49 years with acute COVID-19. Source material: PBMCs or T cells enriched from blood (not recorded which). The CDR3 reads CASSDSYGYTF. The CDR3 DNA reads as TGTGCCAGCAGTGACAGCTATGGCTACACCTTC.